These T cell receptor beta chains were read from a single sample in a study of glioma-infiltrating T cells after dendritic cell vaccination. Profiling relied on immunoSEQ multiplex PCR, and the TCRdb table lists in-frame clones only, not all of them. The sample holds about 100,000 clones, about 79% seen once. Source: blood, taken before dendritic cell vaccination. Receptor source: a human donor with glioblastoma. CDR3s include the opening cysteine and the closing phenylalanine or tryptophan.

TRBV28,CASSLAGTGELFF
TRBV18,CASSFRRATGANVLTF
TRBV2,CASSEEQAALSGNTIYF
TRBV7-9,CASSLGGGGNIQYF
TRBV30,CAWSVLGAGYTF
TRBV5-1,CASSFLGQGTWETQYF
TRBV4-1,CASSPTGTGELFF
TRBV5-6,CASSYGQGYEQYF
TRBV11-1,CASSSGTSGLQETQYF
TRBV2,CASVVRGLLGTDTQYF